This T cell receptor beta chain originates from a study of a mutant IDH1 vaccine in newly diagnosed glioma. Study-level background: Sex among treated patients split around 60% male, about 40% female; mean age was roughly 40 years. Before enrollment, the patients had been treated with radiotherapy alone, temozolomide alone, or both together. Most of them had received both.

The CDR3 spans 14 residues. Deletions cut 1 base from V and 2 bases from J, with 9 bases between. Germline assignment: CDR1 SGHDT and CDR2 YYEEEE. The time point here: week 23, last vaccination. Vaccine doses each comprised 300 ug of mutant IDH1 20-mer peptide, with topical imiquimod. Astrocytomas found in donors were new, WHO grade 3 or 4, IDH1-mutant and ATRX-lost. Study outcomes and limitations: Top-clonotype changes in peripheral T cells seemed unrelated to pseudoprogression.

This clone is judged medium-sized (0.01 to 0.1%). The antigen remains undetermined. Sequenced by immunoSEQ multiplex PCR; TCRdb stores in-frame clones only, minus some. Of approximately 62,000 clones listed, about 85% are singletons. J is TRBJ1-1 and V is TRBV5-6, with D unresolved. The sequence was obtained from a man between 25 and 39 years old with glioma. The input for sequencing was PBMCs, taken from a glioma patient whose treatment included an IDH1 peptide vaccine. Written as DNA, the CDR3 is TGTGCCAGCAGCTTGTCGGGCAGAAACACTGAAGCTTTCTTT. Amino acid sequence: CASSLSGRNTEAFF.